This T cell receptor (beta chain) was observed in a study of breast tumors, draining lymph nodes, adjacent tissues. Points from the study as a whole: Luminal-like breast cancer showed significantly greater tumor-nontumor repertoire similarity than basal-like breast cancer did. Data fit most tumor T cells coming from lymph node, expanding in tumor. Compared with lymph nodes, tumors were less diverse; compared with nontumor tissue, more.

Samples came from axillary lymph nodes draining the breast cancer. TCRdb independently ran MiXCR on the multiplex PCR reads; one entry per CDR3 protein. The sample comprises about 110,000 distinct CDR3 sequences, 30% of which are singletons, and approximately 5% rests with the top ten. In the case of this clonotype: Its antigen remains unknown.

This receptor was taken from a female donor with breast cancer. Some clones in this sample may be carry-over from other donors' samples. Input material: axillary lymph node tissue.

The CDR3 loop is CASSMGVGNYETQYF. The CDR3 nucleotides are TGTGCCAGTAGTATGGGAGTAGGGAACTATGAGACCCAGTACTTC. The chain links TRBV19 to TRBJ2-5; D may be TRBD2 (5 bases). The CDR3 has 15 amino acids. Germline CDR1 LNHDA, CDR2 SQIVND (reference sequence). Trimming removed 3 bases from V and 5 bases from J, with 16 bases in between.